This is a list of T cell receptor beta chains from one sample in a study of shared clonotypes between healthy human individuals. Produced via immunoSEQ multiplex PCR; TCRdb's table is partial and in-frame only. This table has roughly 2.2 million clones, approximately 95% appearing once. Sequenced material: naive CD4+ T cells from PBMCs. The receptors shown here come from a man between 18 and 29 years old in good health. Some clones in this sample may be carry-over from other donors' samples. CDR3s include the opening cysteine and the closing phenylalanine or tryptophan. A D gene is named only where the DNA matches it firmly. Clone size is shown for a subset of rows, as once, few, many or a class of expanded clone.

CDR3nt: TGTGCCTGGAGGGCCTGGGGGGGTAATGAAAAACTGTTTTTT
CDR3aa: CAWRAWGGNEKLFF
v_gene: TRBV30
j_gene: TRBJ1-4
d_gene: .
abundance: once

CDR3nt: TGTGCCAGCAGCGTACGGCTAGCCCCCCCCAATGAGCAGTTCTTC
CDR3aa: CASSVRLAPPNEQFF
v_gene: TRBV9
j_gene: TRBJ2-1
d_gene: .
abundance: .

CDR3nt: TGTGCCACCGAGGTTGACGCCCCGGGTTTTCAGCCCCAGCATTTT
CDR3aa: CATEVDAPGFQPQHF
v_gene: TRBV6-1
j_gene: TRBJ1-5
d_gene: .
abundance: .

CDR3nt: TGTGCCAGCAGCCAATGGGGGACCTCGGCGGAAGATGAGCAGTTCTTC
CDR3aa: CASSQWGTSAEDEQFF
v_gene: TRBV4-2
j_gene: TRBJ2-1
d_gene: .
abundance: .

CDR3nt: TGTGCCAGCAGCCCCAGACAGGGGGCCGGCAATGAGCAGTTCTTC
CDR3aa: CASSPRQGAGNEQFF
v_gene: TRBV9
j_gene: TRBJ2-1
d_gene: TRBD1
abundance: .

CDR3nt: TGTGCCAGCAGCCCACAGACTAGCGAGCCCTACAATGAGCAGTTCTTC
CDR3aa: CASSPQTSEPYNEQFF
v_gene: TRBV4-2
j_gene: TRBJ2-1
d_gene: TRBD2
abundance: once

CDR3nt: TGCGCCAGCAGCCAGGGCCAAAAAGGCTATGGCTACACCTTC
CDR3aa: CASSQGQKGYGYTF
v_gene: TRBV5-1
j_gene: TRBJ1-2
d_gene: .
abundance: once

CDR3nt: TGTGCCAGCAGTGAAGCGCTGGGCGGCGGGGAGACCCAGTACTTC
CDR3aa: CASSEALGGGETQYF
v_gene: TRBV2
j_gene: TRBJ2-5
d_gene: .
abundance: .

CDR3nt: TGTGCCAGCAGGGAAGGGATTGGTATCTATGGCTACACCTTC
CDR3aa: CASREGIGIYGYTF
v_gene: TRBV2
j_gene: TRBJ1-2
d_gene: .
abundance: few

CDR3nt: TGTGCCAGTAGTAATGGAAACACCATATATTTT
CDR3aa: CASSNGNTIYF
v_gene: TRBV19
j_gene: TRBJ1-3
d_gene: .
abundance: .

CDR3nt: TGCAGCGCCCGGGCCTCGCTGACCCAGGGAGAGACCCAGTACTTC
CDR3aa: CSARASLTQGETQYF
v_gene: TRBV29-1
j_gene: TRBJ2-5
d_gene: .
abundance: once

CDR3nt: TGTGCCAGCAGCTTAACCCCTCTCCAAGCGGCCGTCACAGATACGCAGTATTTT
CDR3aa: CASSLTPLQAAVTDTQYF
v_gene: TRBV7-3
j_gene: TRBJ2-3
d_gene: .
abundance: .

CDR3nt: TGTGCCAGCAGCGTAGATCCAGGCTCGAACACTGAAGCTTTCTTT
CDR3aa: CASSVDPGSNTEAFF
v_gene: TRBV9
j_gene: TRBJ1-1
d_gene: .
abundance: .

CDR3nt: TGTGCCAGCAGCGAAAGACAGTACCAAGAGACCCAGTACTTC
CDR3aa: CASSERQYQETQYF
v_gene: TRBV7-9
j_gene: TRBJ2-5
d_gene: .
abundance: once

CDR3nt: TGCGCCAGCAGCCAAGATATCGGGGCGGGGGAGACCCAGTACTTC
CDR3aa: CASSQDIGAGETQYF
v_gene: TRBV4-1
j_gene: TRBJ2-5
d_gene: .
abundance: .